These T cell receptor beta chains were read from a single sample in a study of shared clonotypes between healthy human individuals. Clones were read by immunoSEQ multiplex PCR, and TCRdb kept only the in-frame ones, dropping some. Of about 2.1 million clones detected, 93% appear once; the ten largest clones hold approximately 1.7%. The sequenced sample was naive CD8+ T cells from PBMCs. These receptors were taken from a man between 18 and 29 years old in good health. Some clones in this sample may be carry-over from other donors' samples. CDR3s include the opening cysteine and the closing phenylalanine or tryptophan. D genes are given only for firm matches. Not every row has a clone size; where given, it reads once, few, many or a size class.

j_gene: TRBJ2-7; v_gene: TRBV28; d_gene: TRBD1; abundance: once; CDR3nt: TGTGCCAGCACGCTAGGTAGGACAGGGCTAGTCGAGCAGTACTTC; CDR3aa: CASTLGRTGLVEQYF
j_gene: TRBJ2-3; v_gene: TRBV10-3; d_gene: .; abundance: .; CDR3nt: TGTGCCATCAGTGAAGTCCCCGGAGAAGGCACAGATACGCAGTATTTT; CDR3aa: CAISEVPGEGTDTQYF
j_gene: TRBJ2-2; v_gene: TRBV19; d_gene: TRBD2; abundance: .; CDR3nt: TGTGCCAGTAGTGCAGACGCGGGAGGTTGGGAGCTGTTTTTT; CDR3aa: CASSADAGGWELFF
j_gene: TRBJ1-3; v_gene: TRBV25-1; d_gene: .; abundance: once; CDR3nt: TGTGCCAGCAGTGGGGGGACTCCCCATTCGGGCTCTGGAAACACCATATATTTT; CDR3aa: CASSGGTPHSGSGNTIYF
j_gene: TRBJ2-6; v_gene: TRBV27; d_gene: TRBD2; abundance: .; CDR3nt: TGTGCCAGCAGTTGGGGGGGTGGGGCCAACGTCCTGACTTTC; CDR3aa: CASSWGGGANVLTF
j_gene: TRBJ1-1; v_gene: TRBV11-1; d_gene: .; abundance: .; CDR3nt: TGTGCCAGCAGCTCCGCTCGAGAGGGAAACACTGAAGCTTTCTTT; CDR3aa: CASSSAREGNTEAFF
j_gene: TRBJ2-2; v_gene: TRBV10-3; d_gene: .; abundance: .; CDR3nt: TGTGCCATCAGGGACTTGCGGGAGCTGTTTTTT; CDR3aa: CAIRDLRELFF
j_gene: TRBJ1-1; v_gene: TRBV27; d_gene: .; abundance: .; CDR3nt: TGTGCCAGCAGTTTATCCGCCTGGTCTGAAGCTTTCTTT; CDR3aa: CASSLSAWSEAFF
j_gene: TRBJ2-7; v_gene: TRBV27; d_gene: .; abundance: .; CDR3nt: TGTGCCAGCAGTTTTGGGCTAACTAGCGAGCAGTACTTC; CDR3aa: CASSFGLTSEQYF
j_gene: TRBJ1-1; v_gene: TRBV7-8; d_gene: .; abundance: .; CDR3nt: TGTGCCAGCAGCTTAGCGATCAGGGAAACTGAAGCTTTCTTT; CDR3aa: CASSLAIRETEAFF
j_gene: TRBJ2-6; v_gene: TRBV13; d_gene: .; abundance: .; CDR3nt: TGTGCCAGCAGTTTCGGTCCTGGGGCCAACGTCCTGACTTTC; CDR3aa: CASSFGPGANVLTF
j_gene: TRBJ2-7; v_gene: TRBV20-1; d_gene: .; abundance: .; CDR3nt: TGCAGTGCAGGCCCCTACGAGCAGTACTTC; CDR3aa: CSAGPYEQYF
j_gene: TRBJ2-7; v_gene: TRBV15; d_gene: .; abundance: .; CDR3nt: TGTGCCACCAGCAGAGATCTGGGGGGGGCTGGCTACGAGCAGTACTTC; CDR3aa: CATSRDLGGAGYEQYF
j_gene: TRBJ2-1; v_gene: TRBV4-1; d_gene: .; abundance: .; CDR3nt: TGCGCCAGCAGCCAAGATCAAGCCGTGGGTGCCTACAATGAGCAGTTCTTC; CDR3aa: CASSQDQAVGAYNEQFF
j_gene: TRBJ1-5; v_gene: TRBV28; d_gene: .; abundance: .; CDR3nt: TGTGCCAGCAGTTTACCTGGGACGCGGTTAGGTGATCAGCCCCAGCATTTT; CDR3aa: CASSLPGTRLGDQPQHF
j_gene: TRBJ2-1; v_gene: TRBV5-8; d_gene: TRBD2; abundance: .; CDR3nt: TGTGCCAGCAGCCCCGGACTAGCGGGATTCAATGAGCAGTTCTTC; CDR3aa: CASSPGLAGFNEQFF
j_gene: TRBJ1-3; v_gene: TRBV30; d_gene: .; abundance: few; CDR3nt: TGTGCCTGGAGTGTACTTACAGGAAACACCATATATTTT; CDR3aa: CAWSVLTGNTIYF
j_gene: TRBJ2-7; v_gene: TRBV11-2; d_gene: .; abundance: .; CDR3nt: TGTGCCAGCAGCCGAGTGGCGGTAGACTCCTACGAGCAGTACTTC; CDR3aa: CASSRVAVDSYEQYF
j_gene: TRBJ2-5; v_gene: TRBV28; d_gene: .; abundance: .; CDR3nt: TGTGCCAGCAGTTTACCACAGGGAGGCTCGAGGACCCAGTACTTC; CDR3aa: CASSLPQGGSRTQYF
j_gene: TRBJ2-7; v_gene: TRBV28; d_gene: .; abundance: .; CDR3nt: TGTGCCAGCACCAAGACGGGTGGGGGCTACGAGCAGTACTTC; CDR3aa: CASTKTGGGYEQYF
j_gene: TRBJ2-2; v_gene: TRBV28; d_gene: TRBD2; abundance: .; CDR3nt: TGTGCCAGCAGTCACGAAGCGGGAGACGGCACCGGGGAGCTGTTTTTT; CDR3aa: CASSHEAGDGTGELFF
j_gene: TRBJ1-1; v_gene: TRBV7-2; d_gene: .; abundance: .; CDR3nt: TGTGCCAGCAGCTTACCCAGGGGCATAGCGTCGAGAGCTGAAGCTTTCTTT; CDR3aa: CASSLPRGIASRAEAFF